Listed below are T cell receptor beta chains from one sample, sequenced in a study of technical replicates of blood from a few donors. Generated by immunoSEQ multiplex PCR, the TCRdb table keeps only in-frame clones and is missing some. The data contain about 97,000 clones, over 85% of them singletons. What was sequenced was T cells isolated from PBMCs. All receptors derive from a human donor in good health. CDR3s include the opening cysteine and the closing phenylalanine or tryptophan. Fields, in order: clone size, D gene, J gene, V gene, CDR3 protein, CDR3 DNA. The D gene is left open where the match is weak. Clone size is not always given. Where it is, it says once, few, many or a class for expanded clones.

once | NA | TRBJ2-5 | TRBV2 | CASSDEGIVGETQYF | TGTGCCAGCAGTGACGAGGGAATAGTCGGAGAGACCCAGTACTTC
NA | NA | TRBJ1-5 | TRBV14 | CASSQTGFPQHF | TGTGCCAGCAGCCAAACAGGATTTCCCCAGCATTTT
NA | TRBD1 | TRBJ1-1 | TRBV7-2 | CASSSYQGVTEAFF | TGTGCCAGCAGCAGTTATCAGGGGGTCACTGAAGCTTTCTTT
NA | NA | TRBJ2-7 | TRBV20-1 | CRGYGGYEQYF | TGCAGGGGGTACGGGGGCTACGAGCAGTACTTC
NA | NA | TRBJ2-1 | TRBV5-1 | CASGQGLNNEQFF | TGCGCCAGCGGACAGGGACTAAACAATGAGCAGTTCTTC
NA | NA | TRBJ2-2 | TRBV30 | CAWSQTSSTGELFF | TGTGCCTGGAGTCAGACTAGTTCCACCGGGGAGCTGTTTTTT
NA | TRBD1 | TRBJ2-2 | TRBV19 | CASNTRTGANTGELFF | TGTGCCAGTAACACCAGGACAGGCGCGAACACCGGGGAGCTGTTTTTT
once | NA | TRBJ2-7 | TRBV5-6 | CASTIGGTYEQYF | TGTGCCAGCACTATTGGCGGGACCTACGAGCAGTACTTC
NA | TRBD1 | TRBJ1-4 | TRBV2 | CASSTDRGYEKLFF | TGTGCCAGCAGTACCGACAGGGGGTATGAAAAACTGTTTTTT
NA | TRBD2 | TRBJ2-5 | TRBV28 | CASRTSGRGETQYF | TGTGCCAGCAGAACTAGCGGGAGAGGAGAGACCCAGTACTTC
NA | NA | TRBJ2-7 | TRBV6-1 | CASSEDNRYYEQYF | TGTGCCAGCAGTGAAGATAACAGGTACTACGAGCAGTACTTC
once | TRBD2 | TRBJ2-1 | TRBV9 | CASSVSGTTYNEQFF | TGTGCCAGCAGCGTTTCCGGGACTACGTACAATGAGCAGTTCTTC
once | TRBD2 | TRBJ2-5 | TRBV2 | CASRRGLGEETQYF | TGTGCCAGCAGGCGGGGGTTGGGGGAAGAGACCCAGTACTTC
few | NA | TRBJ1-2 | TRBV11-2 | CASSLVRLDSPNYGYTF | TGTGCCAGCAGCTTAGTCCGTCTGGACAGCCCTAACTATGGCTACACCTTC
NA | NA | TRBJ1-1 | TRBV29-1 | CSVERHLNTEAFF | TGCAGCGTTGAGAGGCACCTGAACACTGAAGCTTTCTTT
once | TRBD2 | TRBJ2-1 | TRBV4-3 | CASSRSTSGNNEQFF | TGCGCCAGCAGCCGAAGTACTAGCGGGAACAATGAGCAGTTCTTC
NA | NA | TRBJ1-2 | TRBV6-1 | CASSDPSGVGHYGYTF | TGTGCCAGCAGTGACCCCTCAGGGGTAGGCCACTATGGCTACACCTTC
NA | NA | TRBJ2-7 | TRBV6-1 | CASSVTYEQYF | TGTGCCAGCAGTGTTACCTACGAGCAGTACTTC
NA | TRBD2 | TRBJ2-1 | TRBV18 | CASSPSGDPYNEQFF | TGTGCCAGCTCACCTAGCGGGGACCCCTACAATGAGCAGTTCTTC
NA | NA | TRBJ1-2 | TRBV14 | CASSQGSDGWGELGGYTF | TGTGCCAGCAGCCAGGGGAGCGACGGTTGGGGGGAACTTGGAGGCTACACCTTC
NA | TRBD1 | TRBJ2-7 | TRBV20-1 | CSAQTGYEQYF | TGCAGTGCTCAGACAGGGTACGAGCAGTACTTC
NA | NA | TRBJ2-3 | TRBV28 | CASSPLLAAGDTQYF | TGTGCCAGCAGTCCCCTTCTAGCTGCGGGAGATACGCAGTATTTT
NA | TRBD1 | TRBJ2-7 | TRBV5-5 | CASSLAGTGVGEQYF | TGTGCCAGCAGCTTGGCCGGGACAGGGGTTGGAGAGCAGTACTTC
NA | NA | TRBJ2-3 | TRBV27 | CASSFGGFSTDTQYF | TGTGCCAGCAGTTTTGGCGGGTTTAGCACAGATACGCAGTATTTT
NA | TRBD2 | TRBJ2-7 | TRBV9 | CASSGGLAGSYEQYF | TGTGCCAGCAGCGGTGGACTAGCGGGTTCCTACGAGCAGTACTTC
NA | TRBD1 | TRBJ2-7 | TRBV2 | CATTWGQGIYEQYF | TGTGCCACGACGTGGGGACAGGGGATCTACGAGCAGTACTTC
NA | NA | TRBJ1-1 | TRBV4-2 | CASSQEGGSGTEAFF | TGTGCCAGCAGCCAAGAAGGAGGGAGTGGGACTGAAGCTTTCTTT
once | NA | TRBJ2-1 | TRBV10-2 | CASSSDLYNEQFF | TGCGCCAGCAGTTCGGACTTGTACAATGAGCAGTTCTTC
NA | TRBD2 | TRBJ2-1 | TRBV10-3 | CATARTSGSKSYNEQFF | TGTGCCACCGCCCGGACTAGCGGGAGTAAATCCTACAATGAGCAGTTCTTC
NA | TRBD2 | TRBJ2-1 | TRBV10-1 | CASRLKGGGDRYNEQFF | TGCGCCAGCAGGCTAAAAGGCGGGGGTGACCGCTACAATGAGCAGTTCTTC
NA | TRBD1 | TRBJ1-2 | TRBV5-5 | CASRQGQGGDGYTF | TGTGCCAGCAGGCAGGGACAGGGGGGCGATGGCTACACCTTC
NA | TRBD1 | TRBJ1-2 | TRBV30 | CAWSVTGAGGYTF | TGTGCCTGGAGTGTAACAGGGGCTGGTGGCTACACCTTC
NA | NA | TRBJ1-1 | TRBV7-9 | CASSPTVMNTEAFF | TGTGCCAGCAGCCCGACAGTCATGAACACTGAAGCTTTCTTT
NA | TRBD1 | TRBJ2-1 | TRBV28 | CASRPIGSGTGGNNEQFF | TGTGCCAGCAGGCCAATTGGTTCCGGGACAGGGGGGAACAATGAGCAGTTCTTC
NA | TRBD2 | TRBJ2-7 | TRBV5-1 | CASSLTSGSYEQYF | TGCGCCAGCAGCTTGACTAGCGGGTCCTACGAGCAGTACTTC
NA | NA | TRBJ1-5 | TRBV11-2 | CASSLASGSNQPQHF | TGTGCCAGCAGCTTAGCCTCGGGGAGCAATCAGCCCCAGCATTTT
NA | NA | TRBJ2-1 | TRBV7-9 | CASTDSRGINEQFF | TGTGCCAGCACCGACTCGAGGGGGATTAATGAGCAGTTCTTC
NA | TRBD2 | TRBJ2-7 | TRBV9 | CASSEGLAGGPLAYEQYF | TGTGCCAGCAGCGAGGGACTAGCGGGAGGCCCCCTCGCCTACGAGCAGTACTTC